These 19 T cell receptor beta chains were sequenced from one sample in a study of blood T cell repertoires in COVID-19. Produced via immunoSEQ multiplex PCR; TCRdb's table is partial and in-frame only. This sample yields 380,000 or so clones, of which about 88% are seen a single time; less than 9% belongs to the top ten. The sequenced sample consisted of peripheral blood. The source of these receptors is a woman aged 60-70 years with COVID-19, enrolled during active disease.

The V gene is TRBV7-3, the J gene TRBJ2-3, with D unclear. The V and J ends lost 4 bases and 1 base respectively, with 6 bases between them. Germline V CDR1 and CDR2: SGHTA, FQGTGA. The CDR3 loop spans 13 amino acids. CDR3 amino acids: CASSSGGTDTQYF. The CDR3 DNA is TGTGCCAGCAGCTCTGGAGGCACAGATACGCAGTATTTT.

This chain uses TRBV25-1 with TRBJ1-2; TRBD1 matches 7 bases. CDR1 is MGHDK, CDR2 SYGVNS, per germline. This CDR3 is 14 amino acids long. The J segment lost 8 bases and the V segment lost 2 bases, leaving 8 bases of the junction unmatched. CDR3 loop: CASSEESHRGGYTF. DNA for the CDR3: TGTGCCAGCAGTGAAGAGTCCCACAGGGGAGGCTACACCTTC.

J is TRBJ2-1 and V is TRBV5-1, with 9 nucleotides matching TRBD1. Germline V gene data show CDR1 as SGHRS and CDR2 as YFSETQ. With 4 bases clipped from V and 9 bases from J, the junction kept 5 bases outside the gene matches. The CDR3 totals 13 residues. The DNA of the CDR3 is TGCGCCAGCAGCCGGGACAGGGACGGTGAGCAGTTCTTC. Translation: CASSRDRDGEQFF. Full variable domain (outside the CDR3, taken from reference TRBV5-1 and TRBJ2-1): KAGVTQTPRYLIKTRGQQVTLSCSPISGHRSVSWYQQTPGQGLQFLFEYFSETQRNKGNFPGRFSGRQFSNSRSEMNVSTLELGDSALYLCASSRDRDGEQFFGPGTRLTVL.

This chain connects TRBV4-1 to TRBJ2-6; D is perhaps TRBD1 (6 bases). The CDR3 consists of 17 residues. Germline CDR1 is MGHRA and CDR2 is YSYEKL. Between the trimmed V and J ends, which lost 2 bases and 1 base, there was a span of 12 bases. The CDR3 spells CASSQTGPSSGANVLTF. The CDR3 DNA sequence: TGCGCCAGCAGCCAAACAGGGCCCTCATCTGGGGCCAACGTCCTGACTTTC.

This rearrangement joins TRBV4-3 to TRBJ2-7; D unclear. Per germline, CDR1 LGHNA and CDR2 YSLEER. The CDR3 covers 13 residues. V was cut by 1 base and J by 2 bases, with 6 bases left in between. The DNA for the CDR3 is TGCGCCAGCAGCCAAGCTGCAGCCTACGAGCAGTACTTC. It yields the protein CASSQAAAYEQYF.

This CDR3 is CASSRAPPYLVQETQYF. The CDR3 DNA is TGTGCCAGCTCACGGGCGCCACCCTACCTTGTGCAGGAGACCCAGTACTTC. The rearrangement uses TRBV18 and TRBJ2-5; D uncertain. V was shortened by 4 bases and J by 5 bases, with 23 bases between the two germline ends. CDR3 length: 17 residues. Germline lookup yields CDR1 KGHSH and CDR2 LQKENI.

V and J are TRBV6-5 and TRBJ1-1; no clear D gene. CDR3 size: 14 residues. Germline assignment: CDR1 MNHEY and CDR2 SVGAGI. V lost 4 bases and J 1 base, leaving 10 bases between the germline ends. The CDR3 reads CASSSWWANTEAFF. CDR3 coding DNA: TGTGCCAGCAGTTCTTGGTGGGCGAACACTGAAGCTTTCTTT.

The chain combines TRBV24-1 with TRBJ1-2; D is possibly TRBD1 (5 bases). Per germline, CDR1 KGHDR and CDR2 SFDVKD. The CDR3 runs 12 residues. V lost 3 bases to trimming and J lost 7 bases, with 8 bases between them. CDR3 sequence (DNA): TGTGCCACCAGTGATCAGGGAGGTGGCTACACCTTC. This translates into CATSDQGGGYTF.

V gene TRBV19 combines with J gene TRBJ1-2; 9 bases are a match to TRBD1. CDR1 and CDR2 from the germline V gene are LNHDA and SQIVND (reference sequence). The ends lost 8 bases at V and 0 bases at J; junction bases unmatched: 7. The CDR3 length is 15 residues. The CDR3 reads CASETGTGTNYGYTF. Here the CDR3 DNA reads TGTGCCAGTGAAACCGGGACAGGGACTAACTATGGCTACACCTTC.

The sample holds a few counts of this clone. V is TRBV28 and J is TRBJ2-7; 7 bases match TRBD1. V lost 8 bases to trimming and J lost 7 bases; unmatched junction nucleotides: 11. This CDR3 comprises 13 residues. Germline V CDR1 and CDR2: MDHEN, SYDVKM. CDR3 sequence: CASGTTGPWEQYF. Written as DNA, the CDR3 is TGTGCCAGCGGTACGACAGGGCCTTGGGAGCAGTACTTC. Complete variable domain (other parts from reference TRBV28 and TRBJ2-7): DVKVTQSSRYLVKRTGEKVFLECVQDMDHENMFWYRQDPGLGLRLIYFSYDVKMKEKGDIPEGYSVSREKKERFSLILESASTNQTSMYLCASGTTGPWEQYFGPGTRLTVT.

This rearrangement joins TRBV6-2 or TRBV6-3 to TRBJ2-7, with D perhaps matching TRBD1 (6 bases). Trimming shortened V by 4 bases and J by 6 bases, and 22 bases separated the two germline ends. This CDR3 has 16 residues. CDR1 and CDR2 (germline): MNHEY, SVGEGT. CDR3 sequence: CASSSPLQGDGGEQYF. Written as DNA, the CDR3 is TGTGCCAGCAGTTCGCCTTTACAGGGCGATGGTGGCGAGCAGTACTTC.

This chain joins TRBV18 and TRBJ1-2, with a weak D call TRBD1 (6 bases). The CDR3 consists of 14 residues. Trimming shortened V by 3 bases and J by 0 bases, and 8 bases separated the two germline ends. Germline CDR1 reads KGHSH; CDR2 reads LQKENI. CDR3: CASSPGTTNYGYTF. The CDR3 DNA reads TGTGCCAGCTCACCCGGGACAACTAACTATGGCTACACCTTC.

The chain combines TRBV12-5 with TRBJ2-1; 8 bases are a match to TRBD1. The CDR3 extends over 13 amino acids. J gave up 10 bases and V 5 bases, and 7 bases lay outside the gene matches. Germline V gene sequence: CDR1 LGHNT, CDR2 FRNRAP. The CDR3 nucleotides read TGTGCTAGTGGTCCCGGACAGGGACGGGAGCAGTTCTTC. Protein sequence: CASGPGQGREQFF.

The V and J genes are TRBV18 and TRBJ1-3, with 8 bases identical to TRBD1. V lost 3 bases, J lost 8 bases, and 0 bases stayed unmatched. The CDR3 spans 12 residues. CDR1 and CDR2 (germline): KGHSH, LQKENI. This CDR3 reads CASSPTGDTIYF. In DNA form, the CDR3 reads TGTGCCAGCTCACCGACAGGGGACACCATATATTTT.

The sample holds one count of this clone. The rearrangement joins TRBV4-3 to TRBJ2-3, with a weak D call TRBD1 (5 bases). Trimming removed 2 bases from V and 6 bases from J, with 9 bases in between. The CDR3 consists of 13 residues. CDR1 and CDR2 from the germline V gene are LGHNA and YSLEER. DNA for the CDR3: TGCGCCAGCAGCCAAAAGGGGTCGGATACGCAGTATTTT. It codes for CASSQKGSDTQYF.

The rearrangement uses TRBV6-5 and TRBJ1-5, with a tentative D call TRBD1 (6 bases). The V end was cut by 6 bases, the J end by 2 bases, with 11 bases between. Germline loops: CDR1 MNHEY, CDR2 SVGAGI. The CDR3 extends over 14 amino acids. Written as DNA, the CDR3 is TGTGCCAGCAGCCTCAGGGGAGGCAATCAGCCCCAGCATTTT. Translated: CASSLRGGNQPQHF.

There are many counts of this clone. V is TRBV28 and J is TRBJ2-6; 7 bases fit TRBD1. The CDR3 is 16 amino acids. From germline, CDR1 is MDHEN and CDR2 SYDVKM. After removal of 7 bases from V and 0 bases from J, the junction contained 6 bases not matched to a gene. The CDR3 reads CASTPGQISGANVLTF. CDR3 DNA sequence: TGTGCCAGCACCCCGGGACAGATCTCTGGGGCCAACGTCCTGACTTTC.

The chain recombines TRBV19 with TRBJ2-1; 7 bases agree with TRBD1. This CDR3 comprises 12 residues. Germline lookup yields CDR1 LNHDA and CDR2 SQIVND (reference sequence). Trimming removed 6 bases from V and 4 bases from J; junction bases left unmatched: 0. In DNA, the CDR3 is TGTGCCAGTAGGACAGGGTACAATGAGCAGTTCTTC. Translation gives CASRTGYNEQFF.

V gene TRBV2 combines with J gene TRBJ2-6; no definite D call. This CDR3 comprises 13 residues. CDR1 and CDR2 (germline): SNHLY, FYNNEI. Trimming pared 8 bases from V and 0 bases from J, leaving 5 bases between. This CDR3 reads CASYYSGANVLTF. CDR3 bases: TGTGCCAGCTACTACTCTGGGGCCAACGTCCTGACTTTC.